Listed below are T cell receptor beta chains from one sample, sequenced in a study of T cell responses to AZD1222 COVID-19 vaccine. TCRdb's copy holds only in-frame clones and misses some; the assay was immunoSEQ multiplex PCR. The table lists 70,000 or so clones, roughly 87% of them singletons. Source: peripheral blood, taken on day 0 of AZD1222 vaccination. All receptors come from an adult in good health. Each CDR3 is given with its conserved first and last residue. The D gene is left open where the match is weak. The size entry is marked missing in some rows and otherwise reads once, few, many or a size class.

>-|TRBV30|-|TRBJ1-2
TGTGCCTGGAGTGTACGTGCCCCCCTCGGGTATGGCTACACCTTC
CAWSVRAPLGYGYTF
>-|TRBV7-2|few|TRBJ1-5
TGTGCCAGCAGCTTAGGGCCGGAGGCCTATCAGCCCCAGCATTTT
CASSLGPEAYQPQHF
>TRBD1|TRBV9|-|TRBJ1-2
TGTGCCAGCAGACATCGGGACAGCTATGGCTACACCTTC
CASRHRDSYGYTF
>-|TRBV4-3|-|TRBJ2-1
TGCGCCAGCAGCCAATTGAGTACCTACAATGAGCAGTTCTTC
CASSQLSTYNEQFF
>-|TRBV14|-|TRBJ1-2
TGTGCCAGCAGCCAAGAGGGCCGATATCGCTACACCTTC
CASSQEGRYRYTF
>-|TRBV7-9|-|TRBJ1-1
TGTGCCAGCAGCTTACAGGGAATGGGCACTGAAGCTTTCTTT
CASSLQGMGTEAFF
>-|TRBV6-5|-|TRBJ1-2
TGTGCCAGCAGATCCAGGGAAGTAGGCGGCTACACCTTC
CASRSREVGGYTF
>-|TRBV5-6|-|TRBJ2-1
TGTGCCAGCAGCTACGTCGTTCGTCCCGACAATGAGCAGTTCTTC
CASSYVVRPDNEQFF
>-|TRBV6-5|-|TRBJ1-1
TGTGCCAGCAGTTACTCCTCACCCAACACTGAAGCTTTCTTT
CASSYSSPNTEAFF
>TRBD1|TRBV5-6|-|TRBJ1-1
TGTGCCAGCATGATTCGGGGACAGGGGACTGAAGCTTTCTTT
CASMIRGQGTEAFF
>-|TRBV6-5|-|TRBJ1-1
TGTGCCAGCGGAAACGGACACATGAACACTGAAGCTTTCTTT
CASGNGHMNTEAFF
>-|TRBV30|-|TRBJ1-5
TGTGCCTGGAGTTTCGCGGGGCCCGCCAATCAGCCCCAGCATTTT
CAWSFAGPANQPQHF
>TRBD1|TRBV19|-|TRBJ1-1
TGTGCCAGTAGTATAGACCCCAGGGGGGTGAACACTGAAGCTTTCTTT
CASSIDPRGVNTEAFF
>-|TRBV9|-|TRBJ2-6
TGTGCCAGCAGCGAGAGTGGGGCCAACGTCCTGACTTTC
CASSESGANVLTF
>-|TRBV5-6|once|TRBJ1-1
TGTGCCAGCAGCGGGGGCCCGACCCAAGGTGAAGCTTTCTTT
CASSGGPTQGEAFF
>-|TRBV10-3|-|TRBJ1-2
TGTGCCATCAGTCAGGATAACTATGGCTACACCTTC
CAISQDNYGYTF
>-|TRBV3-1/TRBV3-2|few|TRBJ2-7
TGTGCCAGCAGCCAAGATCCGGCCGAGCAGTACTTC
CASSQDPAEQYF
>TRBD1|TRBV28|-|TRBJ2-7
TGTGCCAGCAAAACGGGACAGGGGATCTACGAGCAGTACTTC
CASKTGQGIYEQYF
>-|TRBV5-1|-|TRBJ2-5
TGCGCCAGCAGTGGAGAGTCTCAAGAGACCCAGTACTTC
CASSGESQETQYF
>-|TRBV4-3|-|TRBJ1-1
TGCGCCAGCAGCTACTCCCCGGGAAGAACTGAAGCTTTCTTT
CASSYSPGRTEAFF
>TRBD2|TRBV5-1|-|TRBJ2-3
TGCGCCAGCAGCTTGGATCTAGCGGGAGGCACAGATACGCAGTATTTT
CASSLDLAGGTDTQYF
>TRBD1|TRBV6-5|-|TRBJ1-2
TGTGCCAGCAGCAGACAGGGAATGATACACTATGGCTACACCTTC
CASSRQGMIHYGYTF
>TRBD2|TRBV5-1|-|TRBJ2-7
TGCGCCAGCAGCATCGCGGGGGATACCTACGAGCAGTACTTC
CASSIAGDTYEQYF
>-|TRBV29-1|-|TRBJ2-4
TGCAGCGTTGTCACAACCCCGGGACGTCAGGGCCAAAACATTCAGTACTTC
CSVVTTPGRQGQNIQYF
>TRBD2|TRBV4-2|-|TRBJ2-3
TGTGCCAGCAGCCAAGATGTAGCGGGGGGACCGGATACGCAGTATTTT
CASSQDVAGGPDTQYF
>-|TRBV19|-|TRBJ2-6
TGTGCCAGTAGGAATATGGAGGTGCGCTCTGGGGCCAACGTCCTGACTTTC
CASRNMEVRSGANVLTF
>TRBD2|TRBV7-3|-|TRBJ2-1
TGTGCCAGCAGCTTAACTAGCGGGGGTTCCTACAATGAGCAGTTCTTC
CASSLTSGGSYNEQFF
>-|TRBV24-1|-|TRBJ2-7
TGTGCCACCAGTGCTAAAGGTCGCGGCCACGAGCAGTACTTC
CATSAKGRGHEQYF
>-|TRBV7-9|-|TRBJ2-1
TGTGCCAGCAGCCGGCCTTCTAGGCACAATGAGCAGTTCTTC
CASSRPSRHNEQFF
>TRBD1|TRBV7-9|-|TRBJ1-2
TGTGCCAGCAGCCTAGATAGGGGACAGGGGTTCTATGGCTACACCTTC
CASSLDRGQGFYGYTF
>-|TRBV11-2|-|TRBJ2-1
TGTGCCAGCAGCTTAGTTGGTAACTGGAATGAGCAGTTCTTC
CASSLVGNWNEQFF
>-|TRBV28|few|TRBJ1-2
TGTGCCAGCCAGACAGAGTCTAACTATGGCTACACCTTC
CASQTESNYGYTF
>-|TRBV20-1|-|TRBJ1-2
TGCAGTGCTAGAGAAGGCTATGGCTACACCTTC
CSAREGYGYTF
>-|TRBV7-9|-|TRBJ1-5
TGTGCCAGCAGCTACGCCGGGGGGAGACAGCCCCAGCATTTT
CASSYAGGRQPQHF
>TRBD1|TRBV24-1|-|TRBJ2-7
TGTGCCACCAGTGATGAAGGGCAGGGGGCGTTTTACGAGCAGTACTTC
CATSDEGQGAFYEQYF
>-|TRBV30|-|TRBJ2-1
TGTGCCTGGAATGGAAACAGGTACAATGAGCAGTTCTTC
CAWNGNRYNEQFF
>TRBD1|TRBV7-2|once|TRBJ1-1
TGTGCCAGCAGCTTAGAGGGACAGGGGAATATGAGAGCTTTCTTT
CASSLEGQGNMRAFF
>TRBD1|TRBV4-1|-|TRBJ1-1
TGCGCCAGCAGCCAATCACAGGGGGCTGGCACTGAAGCTTTCTTT
CASSQSQGAGTEAFF
>TRBD1|TRBV5-8|-|TRBJ1-5
TGTGCCAGCAGCAGGGGGACAGTCAATCAGCCCCAGCATTTT
CASSRGTVNQPQHF
>-|TRBV6-2/TRBV6-3|-|TRBJ2-5
TGTGCCAGCAGTTACCTGCCGACAGGTCAAGAGACCCAGTACTTC
CASSYLPTGQETQYF
>TRBD1|TRBV6-5|-|TRBJ1-5
TGTGCCAGCAGCCTCGGACAGGCCAATCAGCCCCAGCATTTT
CASSLGQANQPQHF
>-|TRBV27|few|TRBJ1-4
TGTGCCAGCAGTAAGGACAGAAATAATGAAAAACTGTTTTTT
CASSKDRNNEKLFF